The following is a T cell receptor (beta chain) sequence with its context. Its antigen is unknown. This sample is drawn from a study of beta chain features in type 1 diabetes. About the study: Age, gender and cell yields were alike across patients and healthy donors. Findings and caveats of the study: Across all four CD4+ subsets, people with type 1 diabetes showed modestly shorter TCRB CDR3s.

Of the isolated RNA, all was reverse transcribed, and so the sequenced material was expressed TCRB transcripts. Some 3.6 million reads on average were seen across naive, central memory and regulatory T cell samples. Libraries were prepared by immunoSEQ multiplex PCR; TCRdb keeps only in-frame clonotypes and omits some of them. The data hold hundreds of thousands of clones, with around an eighth observed a single time. Germline lookup yields CDR1 MDHEN and CDR2 SYDVKM. This CDR3 has 12 residues. Deletions cut 5 bases from V and 7 bases from J, with 10 bases between. The chain has TRBV28 and TRBJ2-3; unclear D gene. The TCR comes from a man younger than 35 with type 1 diabetes. The source material was naive CD4+ T cells from blood. The CDR3 bases are TGTGCCAGCAGTCCCGTGGGCTATACGCAGTATTTT. Protein product: CASSPVGYTQYF.